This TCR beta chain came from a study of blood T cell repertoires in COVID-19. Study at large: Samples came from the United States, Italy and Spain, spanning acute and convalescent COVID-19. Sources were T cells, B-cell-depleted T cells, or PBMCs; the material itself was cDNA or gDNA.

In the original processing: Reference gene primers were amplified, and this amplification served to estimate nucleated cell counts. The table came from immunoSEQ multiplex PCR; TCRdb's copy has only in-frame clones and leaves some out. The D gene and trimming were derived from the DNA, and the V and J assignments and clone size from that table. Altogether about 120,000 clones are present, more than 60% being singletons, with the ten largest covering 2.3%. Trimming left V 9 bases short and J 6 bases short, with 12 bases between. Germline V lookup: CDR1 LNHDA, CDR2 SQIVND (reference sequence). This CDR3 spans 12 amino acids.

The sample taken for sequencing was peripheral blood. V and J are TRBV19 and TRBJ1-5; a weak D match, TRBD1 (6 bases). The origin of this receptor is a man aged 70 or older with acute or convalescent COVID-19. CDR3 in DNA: TGTGCCAGCACAGGGTATGGTCAGCCCCAGCATTTT. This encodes CASTGYGQPQHF.